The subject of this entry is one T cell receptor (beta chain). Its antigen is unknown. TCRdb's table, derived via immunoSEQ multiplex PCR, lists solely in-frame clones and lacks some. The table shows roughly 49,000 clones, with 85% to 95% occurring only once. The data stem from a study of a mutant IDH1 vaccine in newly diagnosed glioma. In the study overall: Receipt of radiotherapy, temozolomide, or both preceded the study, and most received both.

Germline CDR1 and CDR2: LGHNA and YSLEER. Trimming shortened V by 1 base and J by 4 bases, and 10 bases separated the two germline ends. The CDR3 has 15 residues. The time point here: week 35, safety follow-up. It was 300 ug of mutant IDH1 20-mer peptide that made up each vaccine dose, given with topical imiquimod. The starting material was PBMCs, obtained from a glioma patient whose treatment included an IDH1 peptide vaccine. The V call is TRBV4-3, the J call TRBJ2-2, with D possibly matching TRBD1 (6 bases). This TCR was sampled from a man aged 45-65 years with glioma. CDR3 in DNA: TGCGCCAGCAGCCAAGGGCAGGGGACCACCGGGGAGCTGTTTTTT. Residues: CASSQGQGTTGELFF.